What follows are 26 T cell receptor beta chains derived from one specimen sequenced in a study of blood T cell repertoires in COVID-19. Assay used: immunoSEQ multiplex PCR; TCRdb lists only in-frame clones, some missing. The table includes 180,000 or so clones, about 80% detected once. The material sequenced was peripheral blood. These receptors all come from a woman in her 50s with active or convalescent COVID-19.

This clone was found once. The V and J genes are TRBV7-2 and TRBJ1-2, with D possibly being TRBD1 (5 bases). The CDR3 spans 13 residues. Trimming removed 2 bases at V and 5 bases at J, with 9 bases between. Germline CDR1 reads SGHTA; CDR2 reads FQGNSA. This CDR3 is CASSLRDSYGYTF. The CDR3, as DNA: TGTGCCAGCAGCTTACGGGACTCATATGGCTACACCTTC. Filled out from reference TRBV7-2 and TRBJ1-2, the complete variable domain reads GAGVSQSPSNKVTEKGKDVELRCDPISGHTALYWYRQSLGQGLEFLIYFQGNSAPDKSGLPSDRFSAERTGGSVSTLTIQRTQQEDSAVYLCASSLRDSYGYTFGSGTRLTVV.

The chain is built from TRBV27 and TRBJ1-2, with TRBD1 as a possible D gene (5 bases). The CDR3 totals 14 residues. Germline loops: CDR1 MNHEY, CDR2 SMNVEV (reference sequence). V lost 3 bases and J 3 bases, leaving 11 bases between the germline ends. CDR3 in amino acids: CASSFVPGYYGYTF. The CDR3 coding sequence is TGTGCCAGCAGTTTTGTCCCAGGGTACTATGGCTACACCTTC.

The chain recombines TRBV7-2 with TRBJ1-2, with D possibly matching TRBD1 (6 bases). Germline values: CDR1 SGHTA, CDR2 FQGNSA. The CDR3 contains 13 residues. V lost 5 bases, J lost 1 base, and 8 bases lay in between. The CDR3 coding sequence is TGTGCCAGCAGCCCCAGGGGTAACTATGGCTACACCTTC. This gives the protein CASSPRGNYGYTF. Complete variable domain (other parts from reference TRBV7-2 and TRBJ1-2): GAGVSQSPSNKVTEKGKDVELRCDPISGHTALYWYRQSLGQGLEFLIYFQGNSAPDKSGLPSDRFSAERTGGSVSTLTIQRTQQEDSAVYLCASSPRGNYGYTFGSGTRLTVV.

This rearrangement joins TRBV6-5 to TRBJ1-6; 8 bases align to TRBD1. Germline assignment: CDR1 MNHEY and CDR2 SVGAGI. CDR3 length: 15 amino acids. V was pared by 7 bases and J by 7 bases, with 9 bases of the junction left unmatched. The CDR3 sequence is CASTISDRGNSPLHF. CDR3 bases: TGTGCCAGCACCATAAGCGACAGGGGAAATTCACCCCTCCACTTT.

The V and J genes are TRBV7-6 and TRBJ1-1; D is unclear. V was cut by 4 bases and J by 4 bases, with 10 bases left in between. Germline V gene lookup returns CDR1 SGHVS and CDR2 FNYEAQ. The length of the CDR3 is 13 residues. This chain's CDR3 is CASSYWSGTEAFF. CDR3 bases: TGTGCCAGCAGCTACTGGTCGGGCACTGAAGCTTTCTTT.

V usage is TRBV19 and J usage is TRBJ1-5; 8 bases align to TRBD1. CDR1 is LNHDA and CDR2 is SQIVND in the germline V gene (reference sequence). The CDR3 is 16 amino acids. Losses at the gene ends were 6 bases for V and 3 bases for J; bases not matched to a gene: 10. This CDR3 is CASRHRDRTPNQPQHF. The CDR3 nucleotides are TGTGCCAGTAGACACCGGGACAGGACGCCCAATCAGCCCCAGCATTTT.

In DNA form, the CDR3 reads TGCGCCAGCAGCTTTGGGGGGTCGGGCACAGATACGCAGTATTTT. Its protein is CASSFGGSGTDTQYF. The V gene is TRBV5-1, the J gene TRBJ2-3; D perhaps matches TRBD2 (6 bases). V lost 2 bases and J lost 1, with 11 bases in between. Germline V gene lookup returns CDR1 SGHRS and CDR2 YFSETQ. The CDR3 is 15 amino acids.

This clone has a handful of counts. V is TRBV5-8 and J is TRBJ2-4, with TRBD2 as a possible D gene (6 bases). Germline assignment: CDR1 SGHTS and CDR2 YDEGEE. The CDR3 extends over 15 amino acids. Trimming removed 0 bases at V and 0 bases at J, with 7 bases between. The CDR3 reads CASSLGDLAKNIQYF. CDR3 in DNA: TGTGCCAGCAGCTTGGGGGACTTAGCCAAAAACATTCAGTACTTC.

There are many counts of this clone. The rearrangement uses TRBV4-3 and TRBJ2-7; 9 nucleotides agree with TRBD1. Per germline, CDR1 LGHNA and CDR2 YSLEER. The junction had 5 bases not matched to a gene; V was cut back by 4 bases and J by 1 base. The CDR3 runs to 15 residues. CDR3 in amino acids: CASSRAGQGSYEQYF. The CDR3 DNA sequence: TGCGCCAGCAGCCGTGCCGGACAGGGGTCCTACGAGCAGTACTTC.

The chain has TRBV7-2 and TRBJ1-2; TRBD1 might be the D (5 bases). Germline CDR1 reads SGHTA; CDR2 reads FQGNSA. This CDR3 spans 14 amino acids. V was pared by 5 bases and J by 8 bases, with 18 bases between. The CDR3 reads CASSPVAQVLGYTF. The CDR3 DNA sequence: TGTGCCAGCAGCCCAGTCGCACAGGTGTTGGGCTACACCTTC. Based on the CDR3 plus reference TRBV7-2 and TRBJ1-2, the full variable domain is GAGVSQSPSNKVTEKGKDVELRCDPISGHTALYWYRQSLGQGLEFLIYFQGNSAPDKSGLPSDRFSAERTGGSVSTLTIQRTQQEDSAVYLCASSPVAQVLGYTFGSGTRLTVV.

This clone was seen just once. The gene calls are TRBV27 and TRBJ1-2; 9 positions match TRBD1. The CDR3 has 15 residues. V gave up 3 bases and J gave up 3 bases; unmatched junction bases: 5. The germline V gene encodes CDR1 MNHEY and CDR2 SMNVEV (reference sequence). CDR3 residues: CASSFGTGSDYGYTF. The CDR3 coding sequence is TGTGCCAGCAGTTTTGGGACAGGGAGCGACTATGGCTACACCTTC.

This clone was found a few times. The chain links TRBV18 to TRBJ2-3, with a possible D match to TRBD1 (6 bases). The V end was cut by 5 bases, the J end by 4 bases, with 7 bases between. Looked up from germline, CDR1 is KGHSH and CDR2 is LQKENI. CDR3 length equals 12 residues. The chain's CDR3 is CASSGGADTQYF. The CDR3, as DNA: TGTGCCAGCTCAGGGGGCGCAGATACGCAGTATTTT.

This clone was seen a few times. CDR3 in DNA: TGTGCCAGCAGTCTCCACGCGGGAGGGCAAGAGACCCAGTACTTC. It encodes CASSLHAGGQETQYF. The J gene is TRBJ2-5, the V gene TRBV11-2, with TRBD2 matching 9 bases. V gave up 6 bases and J gave up 2 bases; unmatched junction bases: 7. This CDR3 comprises 15 residues. From germline, CDR1 is SGHAT and CDR2 FQNNGV.

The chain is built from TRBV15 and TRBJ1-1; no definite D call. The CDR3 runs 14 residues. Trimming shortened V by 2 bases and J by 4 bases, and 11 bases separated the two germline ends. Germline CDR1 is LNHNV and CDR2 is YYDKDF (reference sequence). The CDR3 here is CATSRRREVTEAFF. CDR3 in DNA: TGTGCCACCAGCAGACGTCGGGAGGTCACTGAAGCTTTCTTT.

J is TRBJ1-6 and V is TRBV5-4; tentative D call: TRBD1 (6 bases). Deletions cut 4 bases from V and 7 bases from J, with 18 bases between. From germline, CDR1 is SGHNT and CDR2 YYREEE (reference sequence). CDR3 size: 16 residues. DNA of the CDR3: TGTGCCAGCAGCGGGGGAGGGGACACAACAAATTCACCCCTCCACTTT. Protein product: CASSGGGDTTNSPLHF.

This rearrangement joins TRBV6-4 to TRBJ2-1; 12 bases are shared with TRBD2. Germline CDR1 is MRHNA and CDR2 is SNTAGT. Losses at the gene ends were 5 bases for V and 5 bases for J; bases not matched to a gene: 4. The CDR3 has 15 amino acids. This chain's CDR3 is CASSFLAGGDNEQFF. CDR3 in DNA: TGTGCCAGCAGTTTCCTAGCGGGGGGGGACAATGAGCAGTTCTTC.

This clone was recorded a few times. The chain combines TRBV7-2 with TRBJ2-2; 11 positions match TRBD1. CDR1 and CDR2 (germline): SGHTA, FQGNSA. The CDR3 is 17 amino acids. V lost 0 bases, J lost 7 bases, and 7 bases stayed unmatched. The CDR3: CASSLAIGQGANGELFF. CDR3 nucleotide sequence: TGTGCCAGCAGCTTAGCTATCGGACAGGGGGCCAACGGGGAGCTGTTTTTT.

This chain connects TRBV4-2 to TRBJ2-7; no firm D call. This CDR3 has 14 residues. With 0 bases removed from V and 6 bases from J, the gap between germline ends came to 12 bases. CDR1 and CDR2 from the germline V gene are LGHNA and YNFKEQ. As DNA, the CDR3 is TGTGCCAGCAGCCAAGATTCGCGCTACAGCGAGCAGTACTTC. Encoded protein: CASSQDSRYSEQYF.

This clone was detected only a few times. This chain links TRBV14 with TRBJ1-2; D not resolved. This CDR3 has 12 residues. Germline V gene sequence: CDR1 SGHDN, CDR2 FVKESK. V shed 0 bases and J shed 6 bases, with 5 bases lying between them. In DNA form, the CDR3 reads TGTGCCAGCAGCCAAGATCGGGATGGCTACACCTTC. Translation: CASSQDRDGYTF. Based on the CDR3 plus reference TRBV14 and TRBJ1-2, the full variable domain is EAGVTQFPSHSVIEKGQTVTLRCDPISGHDNLYWYRRVMGKEIKFLLHFVKESKQDESGMPNNRFLAERTGGTYSTLKVQPAELEDSGVYFCASSQDRDGYTFGSGTRLTVV.

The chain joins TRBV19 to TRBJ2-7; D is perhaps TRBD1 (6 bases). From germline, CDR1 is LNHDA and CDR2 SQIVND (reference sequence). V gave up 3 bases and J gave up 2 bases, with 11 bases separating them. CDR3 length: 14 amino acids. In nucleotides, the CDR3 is TGTGCCAGTAGTATTTCCAGGGGCCCCTACGAGCAGTACTTC. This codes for CASSISRGPYEQYF.

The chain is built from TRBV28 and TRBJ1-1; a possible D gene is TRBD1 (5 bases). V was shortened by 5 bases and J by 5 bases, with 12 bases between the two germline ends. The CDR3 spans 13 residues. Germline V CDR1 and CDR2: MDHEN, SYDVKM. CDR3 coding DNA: TGTGCCAGCAGTCGGCCTGGGGGGACTGAAGCTTTCTTT. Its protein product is CASSRPGGTEAFF.

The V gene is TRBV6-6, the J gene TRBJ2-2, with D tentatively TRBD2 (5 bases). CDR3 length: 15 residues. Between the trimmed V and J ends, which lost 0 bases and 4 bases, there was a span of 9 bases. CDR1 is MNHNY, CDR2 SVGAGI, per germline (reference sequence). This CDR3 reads CASSYSAGSTGELFF. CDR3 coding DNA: TGTGCCAGCAGTTACTCTGCGGGTTCCACCGGGGAGCTGTTTTTT.

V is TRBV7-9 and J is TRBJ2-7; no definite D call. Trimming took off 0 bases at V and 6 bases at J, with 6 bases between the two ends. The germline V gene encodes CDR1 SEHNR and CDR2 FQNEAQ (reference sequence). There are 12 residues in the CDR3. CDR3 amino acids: CASSLAEAEQYF. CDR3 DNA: TGTGCCAGCAGCTTAGCAGAAGCCGAGCAGTACTTC.

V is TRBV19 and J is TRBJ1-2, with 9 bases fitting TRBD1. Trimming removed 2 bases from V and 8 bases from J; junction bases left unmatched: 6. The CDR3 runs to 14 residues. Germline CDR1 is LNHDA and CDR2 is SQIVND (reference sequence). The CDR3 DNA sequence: TGTGCCAGTAGTATACCACGGACAGGGGACGGCTACACCTTC. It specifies CASSIPRTGDGYTF.

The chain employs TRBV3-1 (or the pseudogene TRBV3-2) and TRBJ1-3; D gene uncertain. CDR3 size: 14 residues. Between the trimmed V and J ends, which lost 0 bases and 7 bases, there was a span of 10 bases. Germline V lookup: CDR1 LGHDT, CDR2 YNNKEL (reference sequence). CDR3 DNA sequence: TGTGCCAGCAGCCAAGATCCAGGTGGCAACACCATATATTTT. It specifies CASSQDPGGNTIYF.

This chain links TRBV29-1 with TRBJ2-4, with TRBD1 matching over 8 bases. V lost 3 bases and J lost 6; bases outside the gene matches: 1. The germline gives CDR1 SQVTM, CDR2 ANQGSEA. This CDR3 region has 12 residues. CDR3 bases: TGCAGCGTTGACACAGGGGGAAACATTCAGTACTTC. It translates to CSVDTGGNIQYF.